The 31 T cell receptor beta chains in this list originate from one sample, sequenced in a study of cytomegalovirus exposure and HLA in healthy donors. PCR primers comprised 60 Vbeta and 13 Jbeta primers. Some clones are missing from TCRdb's copy, which holds only in-frame ones; the method was immunoSEQ multiplex PCR. The sample consists of 150,000 to 200,000 clones, around 80% of them appearing once. Specimen: PBMCs. All receptors come from a man between 40 and 49 years old in good health and CMV-seropositive.

The chain carries TRBV5-6 and TRBJ2-4, with D possibly matching TRBD2 (6 bases). The CDR3 consists of 15 residues. Germline CDR1 SGHDT, CDR2 YYEEEE. V lost 0 bases and J 8 bases, leaving 15 bases between the germline ends. The CDR3 loop reads CASSLAGIREDIQYF. DNA of the CDR3: TGTGCCAGCAGCTTGGCGGGGATAAGGGAGGACATTCAGTACTTC.

V usage is TRBV29-1 and J usage is TRBJ2-1; 8 nucleotides agree with TRBD2. CDR1 is SQVTM and CDR2 is ANQGSEA in the germline V gene. The CDR3 contains 16 residues. Trimming took 4 bases from V and 0 from J; bases not matched to a gene: 8. CDR3 amino acids: CSVGGGGRSSYNEQFF. CDR3 sequence (DNA): TGCAGCGTTGGGGGCGGGGGGCGTAGCTCCTACAATGAGCAGTTCTTC.

The chain joins TRBV4-1 to TRBJ1-4; D call uncertain. The germline gives CDR1 MGHRA, CDR2 YSYEKL. CDR3 length equals 14 residues. The V gene lost 2 bases and the J gene lost 1 base, with 5 bases spanning the gap. The CDR3: CASSQSGTNEKLFF. CDR3 coding DNA: TGCGCCAGCAGCCAATCCGGAACTAATGAAAAACTGTTTTTT.

This clone was seen a few times. The chain employs TRBV19 and TRBJ1-1; D is unresolved. Germline loops: CDR1 LNHDA, CDR2 SQIVND (reference sequence). The CDR3 runs to 15 residues. Trimming pared 1 base from V and 2 bases from J, leaving 11 bases between. CDR3: CASSIGVRPNTEAFF. The CDR3 bases are TGTGCCAGTAGTATAGGGGTCAGGCCCAACACTGAAGCTTTCTTT. Variable domain in full (rest from reference TRBV19 and TRBJ1-1): DGGITQSPKYLFRKEGQNVTLSCEQNLNHDAMYWYRQDPGQGLRLIYYSQIVNDFQKGDIAEGYSVSREKKESFPLTVTSAQKNPTAFYLCASSIGVRPNTEAFFGQGTRLTVV.

J is TRBJ1-5 and V is TRBV19; maybe TRBD1 (5 bases). The ends were cut back, 5 bases at V and 3 bases at J, with 20 bases in the middle. CDR3 length: 17 amino acids. Germline V gene data show CDR1 as LNHDA and CDR2 as SQIVND (reference sequence). CDR3 DNA sequence: TGTGCCAGTAGTGTTCCCACTAGCCGAGGGACCAATCAGCCCCAGCATTTT. Residues: CASSVPTSRGTNQPQHF.

The chain is built from TRBV6-1 and TRBJ2-1, with 9 nucleotides matching TRBD1. The germline V gene has CDR1 MNHNS and CDR2 SASEGT. The CDR3 length is 15 residues. Trimming cost V 8 bases and J 9 bases; bases outside gene matches: 14. The CDR3 spells CASAVTGTGIGEQFF. CDR3 DNA: TGTGCCAGCGCTGTTACCGGGACAGGGATCGGTGAGCAGTTCTTC.

CDR3 loop: CASSPSRVSGNTIYF. In DNA, the CDR3 is TGTGCCAGCTCACCTAGCAGGGTCTCTGGAAACACCATATATTTT. The V gene is TRBV18, the J gene TRBJ1-3, with D possibly matching TRBD1 (5 bases). Germline CDR1 KGHSH, CDR2 LQKENI. The CDR3 consists of 15 residues. The V and J ends lost 3 bases and 0 bases respectively, with 9 bases between them.

The V gene is TRBV6-5, the J gene TRBJ1-2; D remains ambiguous. The germline gives CDR1 MNHEY, CDR2 SVGAGI. The CDR3 contains 16 residues. V was pared by 0 bases and J by 3 bases, with 14 bases between. This CDR3 reads CASSYSNRRGHYGYTF. DNA of the CDR3: TGTGCCAGCAGTTACTCGAACCGACGCGGCCACTATGGCTACACCTTC.

This chain links TRBV21-1 with TRBJ2-7; the DNA was not used to check the table's D call, TRBD1. TRBV21-1 is noted as a pseudogene. The CDR3 contains 15 residues. The CDR3 here is CASSSDRWSSYEQYF. The CDR3 DNA sequence: TGTGCCAGCAGCAGCGACAGGTGGAGCTCCTACGAGCAGTACTTC.

The rearrangement joins TRBV9 to TRBJ2-1, with 11 bases lining up with TRBD2. V lost 2 bases, J lost 6 bases, and 4 bases stayed unmatched. The CDR3 is 15 residues long. Germline V CDR1 and CDR2: SGDLS, YYNGEE. CDR3 sequence (DNA): TGTGCCAGCAGCGTTAGCGGGGGGGCAATCAATGAGCAGTTCTTC. Its translation: CASSVSGGAINEQFF.

The rearrangement links TRBV4-1 to TRBJ2-7; the match to TRBD1 covers 9 bases. The germline V gene has CDR1 MGHRA and CDR2 YSYEKL. The CDR3 totals 14 residues. The V segment lost 3 bases and the J segment 5 bases; nucleotides outside the gene matches: 5. CDR3 sequence (DNA): TGCGCCAGCAGCCATGGGACAGGGAAAGACGAGCAGTACTTC. As protein: CASSHGTGKDEQYF.

The chain is built from TRBV6-1 and TRBJ2-7; 10 bases align to TRBD1. V lost 6 bases and J lost 4; bases outside the gene matches: 6. CDR3 length: 14 residues. The germline V gene has CDR1 MNHNS and CDR2 SASEGT. DNA for the CDR3: TGTGCCAGCAGGACGACAGGGGGCAGATACGAGCAGTACTTC. The encoded protein is CASRTTGGRYEQYF.

The chain couples TRBV7-6 to TRBJ1-1, with D hard to call. The germline V gene has CDR1 SGHVS and CDR2 FNYEAQ. The ends were cut back, 4 bases at V and 4 bases at J, with 4 bases in the middle. The CDR3 contains 11 residues. The chain's CDR3 is CASSSSTEAFF. The DNA for the CDR3 is TGTGCCAGCAGCTCTTCCACTGAAGCTTTCTTT.

This clone has only a few counts. V gene TRBV29-1 combines with J gene TRBJ1-3, with a tentative D call TRBD1 (6 bases). Trimming removed 5 bases at V and 0 bases at J, with 8 bases between. In germline, CDR1 is SQVTM, CDR2 ANQGSEA. The CDR3 runs 13 residues. CDR3: CSVRGGSGNTIYF. The DNA of the CDR3 is TGCAGCGTTCGAGGGGGCTCTGGAAACACCATATATTTT.

This clone occurred once. The rearrangement joins TRBV4-1 to TRBJ1-6, with D uncertain. Germline V gene sequence: CDR1 MGHRA, CDR2 YSYEKL. Trimming took off 4 bases at V and 0 bases at J, with 10 bases between the two ends. The CDR3 runs to 16 residues. This chain's CDR3 is CASSPDTSSYNSPLHF. The DNA of the CDR3 is TGCGCCAGCAGCCCCGACACGAGCTCCTATAATTCACCCCTCCACTTT.

This clone is a singleton in its sample. V gene TRBV5-1 combines with J gene TRBJ1-5; 7 bases line up with TRBD1. V lost 4 bases and J lost 2; bases outside the gene matches: 6. Germline CDR1 is SGHRS and CDR2 is YFSETQ. This CDR3 is 15 amino acids long. The CDR3 reads CASSTGAAGNQPQHF. The DNA of the CDR3 is TGCGCCAGCAGCACAGGGGCCGCAGGCAATCAGCCCCAGCATTTT.

This sequence joins TRBV5-4 and TRBJ1-3; 7 bases align to TRBD1. The CDR3 loop spans 17 amino acids. J lost 0 bases, V lost 4 bases, and 10 bases had no gene match. Germline V lookup: CDR1 SGHNT, CDR2 YYREEE (reference sequence). This CDR3 reads CASSRLDRANSGNTIYF. CDR3 nucleotide sequence: TGTGCCAGCAGCCGACTTGACAGGGCAAACTCTGGAAACACCATATATTTT.

The gene calls are TRBV9 and TRBJ2-7; possibly TRBD1 for D (5 bases). CDR1 is SGDLS, CDR2 YYNGEE, per germline. V was shortened by 0 bases and J by 3 bases, with 13 bases between the two germline ends. The CDR3 runs to 15 residues. The CDR3 region has the DNA TGTGCCAGCAGCGTAGGGAGTCAGGGCTACTACGAGCAGTACTTC. Amino acid sequence: CASSVGSQGYYEQYF.

This clone has only one observation. Compared with germline, one end of the junction differs, possibly owing to a read error. The V and J genes are TRBV4-3 and TRBJ2-2; 10 bases match TRBD1. Germline loops: CDR1 LGHNA, CDR2 YSLEER. This CDR3 region has 16 residues. CDR3: CASSQGQGANTRELFF. The CDR3 bases are TGCGCCAGCAGCCAAGGACAGGGGGCGAACACCAGGGAGCTGTTTTTT.

This chain uses TRBV4-2 with TRBJ2-3; the match to TRBD2 covers 7 bases. The CDR3 is 15 residues long. With V trimmed by 3 bases and J by 1 base, 4 bases remained unmatched. Germline V gives CDR1 LGHNA, CDR2 YNFKEQ. The CDR3 DNA reads TGTGCCAGCAGCCAGGGTCTAGCGGGCACAGATACGCAGTATTTT. It is translated as CASSQGLAGTDTQYF.

The chain carries TRBV29-1 and TRBJ2-5, with 8 positions matching TRBD1. In germline, CDR1 is SQVTM, CDR2 ANQGSEA. The length of the CDR3 is 14 residues. J gave up 1 base and V 6 bases, and 7 bases lay outside the gene matches. The CDR3 spells CSVAPRGPQETQYF. CDR3 nucleotide sequence: TGCAGCGTCGCCCCCAGGGGGCCCCAAGAGACCCAGTACTTC. Full variable domain (remainder filled in from reference TRBV29-1 and TRBJ2-5): SAVISQKPSRDICQRGTSLTIQCQVDSQVTMMFWYRQQPGQSLTLIATANQGSEATYESGFVIDKFPISRPNLTFSTLTVSNMSPEDSSIYLCSVAPRGPQETQYFGPGTRLLVL.

The chain employs TRBV7-9 and TRBJ2-1; perhaps TRBD2 as D (6 bases). Between the trimmed V and J ends, which lost 0 bases and 0 bases, there was a span of 15 bases. Germline assignment: CDR1 SEHNR and CDR2 FQNEAQ (reference sequence). This CDR3 has 18 residues. The CDR3 here is CASSLAPSSGSSYNEQFF. Written as DNA, the CDR3 is TGTGCCAGCAGCTTAGCGCCGAGTAGCGGTAGCTCCTACAATGAGCAGTTCTTC. The full variable domain, its missing parts supplied by reference TRBV7-9 and TRBJ2-1, is DTGVSQNPRHKITKRGQNVTFRCDPISEHNRLYWYRQTLGQGPEFLTYFQNEAQLEKSRLLSDRFSAERPKGSFSTLEIQRTEQGDSAMYLCASSLAPSSGSSYNEQFFGPGTRLTVL.

The chain is built from TRBV5-4 and TRBJ2-5, with 8 bases identical to TRBD2. Germline values: CDR1 SGHNT, CDR2 YYREEE (reference sequence). The CDR3 contains 16 residues. The J segment lost 2 bases and the V segment lost 4 bases, leaving 10 bases of the junction unmatched. CDR3: CASSGQTSAIQETQYF. DNA for the CDR3: TGTGCCAGCAGCGGCCAGACTAGCGCGATACAAGAGACCCAGTACTTC.

This chain connects TRBV7-8 to TRBJ1-5, with 8 bases aligning to TRBD1. J gave up 7 bases and V 5 bases, and 7 bases lay outside the gene matches. CDR1 SGHVS and CDR2 FQNEAQ come from the germline V gene. This CDR3 has 14 residues. The CDR3 loop reads CASSRPGGGQPQHF. For the CDR3, the DNA is TGTGCCAGCAGCCGCCCAGGGGGCGGGCAGCCCCAGCATTTT.

J is TRBJ2-3 and V is TRBV5-1, with D possibly matching TRBD2 (5 bases). Germline CDR1 reads SGHRS; CDR2 reads YFSETQ. The CDR3 covers 13 residues. V gave up 5 bases and J gave up 4 bases, with 11 bases separating them. The CDR3 coding sequence is TGCGCCAGCAGGGACTCAGGCGCAGATACGCAGTATTTT. Protein product: CASRDSGADTQYF.

The rearrangement links TRBV9 to TRBJ2-7; TRBD1 matches 8 bases. V shed 4 bases and J 0 bases; nucleotides not matched to a gene: 12. Germline values: CDR1 SGDLS, CDR2 YYNGEE. CDR3 size: 17 residues. CDR3 protein: CASSQGAGGISSYEQYF. The DNA for the CDR3 is TGTGCCAGCAGCCAGGGGGCAGGGGGGATAAGCTCCTACGAGCAGTACTTC.

CDR3 protein: CASSSTGIRQETQYF. The CDR3, as DNA: TGCGCCAGCAGCTCCACAGGGATCAGGCAAGAGACCCAGTACTTC. The chain links TRBV4-3 to TRBJ2-5, with D perhaps matching TRBD1 (6 bases). The CDR3 consists of 15 residues. Looked up from germline, CDR1 is LGHNA and CDR2 is YSLEER. V was clipped by 5 bases and J by 2 bases, with 15 bases between them.

This rearrangement joins TRBV5-4 to TRBJ2-1; 8 nucleotides line up with TRBD1. V trimming: 8 bases; J trimming: 9 bases; junction bases outside the gene matches: 10. This CDR3 contains 13 residues. Germline V gene lookup returns CDR1 SGHNT and CDR2 YYREEE (reference sequence). The CDR3 region is CASSGQGMGEQFF. CDR3 in DNA: TGTGCCAGTTCCGGACAGGGCATGGGTGAGCAGTTCTTC.

V is TRBV29-1 and J is TRBJ2-7; D is perhaps TRBD1 (5 bases). This CDR3 spans 11 amino acids. The V end lost 5 bases, the J end lost 4 bases, and 9 bases lay between the germline ends. From germline, CDR1 is SQVTM and CDR2 ANQGSEA. Here the CDR3 reads CSVQTVYEQYF. The CDR3 nucleotides are TGCAGCGTTCAGACAGTATACGAGCAGTACTTC.

This clone was recorded once. The chain combines TRBV5-1 with TRBJ2-5, with a weak D call TRBD2 (5 bases). V was pared by 1 base and J by 1 base, with 8 bases between. This CDR3 has 14 amino acids. The germline V gene has CDR1 SGHRS and CDR2 YFSETQ. The CDR3 here is CASSLPSGQETQYF. The CDR3 coding sequence is TGCGCCAGCAGCTTGCCCAGCGGCCAAGAGACCCAGTACTTC.

The chain links TRBV19 to TRBJ2-3; D perhaps matches TRBD1 (8 bases). CDR1 LNHDA and CDR2 SQIVND come from the germline V gene (reference sequence). The CDR3 runs 15 residues. V lost 6 bases and J 0 bases, leaving 13 bases between the germline ends. CDR3 amino acids: CASRDRGGSTDTQYF. Here the CDR3 DNA reads TGTGCCAGTAGAGACAGGGGAGGGAGCACAGATACGCAGTATTTT.